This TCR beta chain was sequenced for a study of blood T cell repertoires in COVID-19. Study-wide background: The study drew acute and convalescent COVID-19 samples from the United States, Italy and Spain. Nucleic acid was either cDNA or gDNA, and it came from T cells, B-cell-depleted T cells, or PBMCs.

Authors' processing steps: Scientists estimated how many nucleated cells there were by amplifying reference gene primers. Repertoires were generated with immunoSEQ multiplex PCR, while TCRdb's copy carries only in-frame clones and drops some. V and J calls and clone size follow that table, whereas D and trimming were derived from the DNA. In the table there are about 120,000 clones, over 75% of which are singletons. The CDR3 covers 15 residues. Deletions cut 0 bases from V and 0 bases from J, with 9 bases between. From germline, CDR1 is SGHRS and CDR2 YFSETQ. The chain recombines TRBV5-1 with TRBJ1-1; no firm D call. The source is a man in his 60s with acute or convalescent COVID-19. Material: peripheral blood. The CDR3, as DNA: TGCGCCAGCAGCTTGGGGGCCACCATGAACACTGAAGCTTTCTTT. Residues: CASSLGATMNTEAFF.